This T cell receptor (beta chain) was profiled in a study of tumor and adjacent non-tumor tissue in lung cancer. Points from the study as a whole: Tumor repertoires had a smaller top 100 clone share than normal lung.

Germline CDR1 and CDR2: PRHDT and FYEKMQ (reference sequence). CDR3 length equals 16 residues. The V segment lost 5 bases and the J segment 4 bases; nucleotides outside the gene matches: 8. This sample's RNA came from whole unsorted tissue. The library came from three nested PCR rounds adapted from ARM-PCR protocols. TCRdb analysed the multiplex PCR reads with MiXCR anew, one entry per CDR3 protein. The data hold roughly 70,000 distinct CDR3 sequences, with 73% observed a single time. This clonotype was counted at least ten times. Antigen unknown. The chain joins TRBV13 to TRBJ2-5; 12 nucleotides agree with TRBD1. This clonotype originated in a man aged 55 to 70 with non-small cell lung cancer. The sample comprised lung tumor tissue. CDR3 in DNA: TGTGCCAGCAGCAACCGGGACAGGGGGCTATCAGAGACCCAGTACTTC. Its protein product is CASSNRDRGLSETQYF.